This T cell receptor (beta chain) derives from a study of T cells in Graves' hyperthyroidism and ophthalmopathy. Across the study: Peripheral blood was taken when the disease was first diagnosed, before any treatment began. The study's findings and limits: A model of 13 V-J features distinguished ophthalmopathy from stable hyperthyroidism.

RNA transcripts provided the source from which TCR beta CDR3 regions were amplified. HTBI primers were used for first-round RT-PCR of the TCR CDR3. TCRdb itself ran the multiplex PCR reads through MiXCR, one entry per CDR3 protein. The sample contains about 840,000 distinct CDR3 sequences, more than 30% of which appear only once. This CDR3 contains 13 residues. The germline V gene has CDR1 SQVTM and CDR2 ANQGSEA. Between the trimmed V and J ends, which lost 3 bases and 2 bases, there was a span of 10 bases. Diagnoses were made from clinical symptoms, serum measures (thyroxine and TRAb), thyroid ultrasound and orbital computed tomography. Extraction of PBMCs used 9 to 10 ml of fresh peripheral blood. This clonotype was detected ten times or more. Its antigen is unidentified.

This chain joins TRBV29-1 and TRBJ2-5; D call uncertain. This TCR derives from a man between 18 and 35 years old with Graves' hyperthyroidism. The sequencing sample was made of blood. This CDR3 is CSVEEELQETQYF. As DNA, the CDR3 is TGCAGCGTTGAGGAAGAACTTCAAGAGACCCAGTACTTC.